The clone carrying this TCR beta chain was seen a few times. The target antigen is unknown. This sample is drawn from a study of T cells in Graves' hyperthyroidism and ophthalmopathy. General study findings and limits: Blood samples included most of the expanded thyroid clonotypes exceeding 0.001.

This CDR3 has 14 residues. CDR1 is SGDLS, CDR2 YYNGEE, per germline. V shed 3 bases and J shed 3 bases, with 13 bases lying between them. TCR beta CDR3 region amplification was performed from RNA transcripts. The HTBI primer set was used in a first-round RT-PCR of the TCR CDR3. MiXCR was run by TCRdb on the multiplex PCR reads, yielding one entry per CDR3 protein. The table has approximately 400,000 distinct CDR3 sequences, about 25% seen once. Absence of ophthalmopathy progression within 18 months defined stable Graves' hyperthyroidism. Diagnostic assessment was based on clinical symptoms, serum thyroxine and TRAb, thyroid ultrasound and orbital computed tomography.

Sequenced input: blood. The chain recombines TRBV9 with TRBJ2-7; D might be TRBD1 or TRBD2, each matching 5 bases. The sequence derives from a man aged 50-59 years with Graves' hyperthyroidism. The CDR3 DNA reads TGTGCCAGCAGCGAGGGGACGGCCCGCTACGAGCAGTACTTC. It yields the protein CASSEGTARYEQYF. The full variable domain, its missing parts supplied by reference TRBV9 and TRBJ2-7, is DSGVTQTPKHLITATGQRVTLRCSPRSGDLSVYWYQQSLDQGLQFLIQYYNGEERAKGNILERFSAQQFPDLHSELNLSSLELGDSALYFCASSEGTARYEQYFGPGTRLTVT.